The T cell receptor (beta chain) under discussion was sequenced for a study of CD8 T cells in Susac syndrome. Study-level background: Patients with Susac syndrome were therapy-naive, taking corticosteroids, with some also receiving intravenous immunoglobulin, or taking intravenous immunoglobulin alone at the time their blood was drawn.

The V end lost 3 bases, the J end lost 2 bases, and 11 bases lay between the germline ends. CDR1 KGHSH and CDR2 LQKENI come from the germline V gene. CDR3 length: 14 residues. Blood CD8+ and CD4+ T cells underwent high-throughput TCR beta sequencing. Susac syndrome patients met recently defined diagnostic criteria for definite or probable disease. Random hexamers served to reverse transcribe roughly 0.5 to 1 ug RNA. Multiplex PCR with immunoSEQ amplified the TCR beta CDR3 across 54 Vbeta and 13 Jbeta. TCRdb fed the immunoSEQ multiplex PCR reads into MiXCR, producing one record per CDR3 protein. The data show over 150,000 distinct CDR3 sequences, with roughly 94% seen just once and approximately 0.099% held by the top ten.

Sequenced: CD4+ T cells from PBMCs. This receptor was obtained from a human donor with Susac syndrome. V gene TRBV18 combines with J gene TRBJ2-7; D is uncertain. The DNA of the CDR3 is TGTGCCAGCTCACCTGGCTCTGTAACCTACGAGCAGTACTTC. Its protein product is CASSPGSVTYEQYF.